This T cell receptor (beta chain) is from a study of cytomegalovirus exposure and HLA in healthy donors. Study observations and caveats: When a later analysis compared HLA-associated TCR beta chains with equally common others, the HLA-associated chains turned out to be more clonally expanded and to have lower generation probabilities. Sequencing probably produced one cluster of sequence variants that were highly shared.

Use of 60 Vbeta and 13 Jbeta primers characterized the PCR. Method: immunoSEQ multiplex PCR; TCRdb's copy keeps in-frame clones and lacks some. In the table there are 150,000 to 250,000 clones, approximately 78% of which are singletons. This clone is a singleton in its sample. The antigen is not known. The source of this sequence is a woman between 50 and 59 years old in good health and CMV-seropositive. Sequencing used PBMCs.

CDR3 residues: CASSIGRITDTQYF. The CDR3 region has the DNA TGTGCCAGTAGTATAGGCAGAATCACAGATACGCAGTATTTT. The gene calls are TRBV19 and TRBJ2-3; D remains unclear. Germline V gene sequence: CDR1 LNHDA, CDR2 SQIVND (reference sequence). CDR3 length equals 14 residues. Deletions cut 1 base from V and 2 bases from J, with 7 bases between.